The 28 T cell receptor beta chains given below trace back to one sample, sequenced in a study of blood T cell repertoires in COVID-19. Some clones are missing from TCRdb's copy, which holds only in-frame ones; the method was immunoSEQ multiplex PCR. The table has 250,000 or so clones, about three quarters seen once; the top ten hold about 3%. Input material: peripheral blood. The receptor source for this set is a woman over 75 with acute or convalescent COVID-19.

CDR3 in DNA: TGTGCCAGCAGCCTATTTAGCGGGAGTTCTCACGAGCAGTACTTC. Protein sequence: CASSLFSGSSHEQYF. The J gene is TRBJ2-7, the V gene TRBV9, with TRBD2 matching 9 bases. Germline trimming cut 4 bases from V and 5 bases from J; bases unmatched to any gene: 10. The CDR3 loop spans 15 amino acids. Germline CDR1 reads SGDLS; CDR2 reads YYNGEE.

This clone was seen once. The chain links TRBV6-5 to TRBJ1-3; no firm D call. The V and J ends lost 6 bases and 0 bases respectively, with 12 bases between them. CDR3 length: 15 residues. The V gene's germline CDR1 is MNHEY and CDR2 SVGAGI. The DNA for the CDR3 is TGTGCCAGCAGCCGAGGGATCAGCTCTGGAAACACCATATATTTT. Amino acids: CASSRGISSGNTIYF.

With regard to this clone: Other DNA sequences in the same sample also yield this CDR3. The chain links TRBV9 to TRBJ2-7, with TRBD1 matching over 9 bases. The germline V gene has CDR1 SGDLS and CDR2 YYNGEE. Trimming removed 0 bases from V and 2 bases from J; junction bases left unmatched: 0. The CDR3 is 14 residues long. This CDR3 reads CASSVGQGAYEQYF. The CDR3 region has the DNA TGTGCCAGCAGCGTAGGACAGGGGGCCTACGAGCAGTACTTC.

The chain couples TRBV2 to TRBJ2-5; 7 nucleotides align to TRBD1. The CDR3 has 14 amino acids. The V segment lost 4 bases and the J segment 7 bases; nucleotides outside the gene matches: 9. CDR1 and CDR2 (germline): SNHLY, FYNNEI. The CDR3 DNA reads TGTGCCAGCAGTGCCCCTTTACAGGGGCCGACCCAGTACTTC. It is translated as CASSAPLQGPTQYF.

The V and J genes are TRBV11-2 and TRBJ1-2; D perhaps matches TRBD1 (5 bases). V lost 5 bases and J lost 5, with 12 bases in between. The CDR3 spans 13 residues. Germline lookup yields CDR1 SGHAT and CDR2 FQNNGV. Here the CDR3 reads CASSPAGGYGYTF. The CDR3 DNA reads as TGTGCCAGCAGCCCGGCCGGGGGATATGGCTACACCTTC.

The rearrangement links TRBV5-1 to TRBJ2-1; D is perhaps TRBD2 (5 bases). Trimming cost V 3 bases and J 6 bases, with 13 bases left between them. CDR1 is SGHRS, CDR2 YFSETQ, per germline. The CDR3 has 14 amino acids. The DNA for the CDR3 is TGCGCCAGCAGCTCCCTAGCAAGAATCAATGAGCAGTTCTTC. Protein sequence: CASSSLARINEQFF.

CDR3 protein: CASSSAGNQPQHF. CDR3 bases: TGTGCCAGCAGCTCCGCGGGCAATCAGCCCCAGCATTTT. The V call is TRBV3-1 (or the pseudogene TRBV3-2), the J call TRBJ1-5; D is unclear. Germline CDR1 reads LGHDT; CDR2 reads YNNKEL (reference sequence). This CDR3 is built from 13 residues. Deletions cut 5 bases from V and 2 bases from J, with 7 bases between.

This rearrangement joins TRBV6-2 or TRBV6-3 to TRBJ2-1; 10 positions match TRBD1. V shed 0 bases and J 0 bases; nucleotides not matched to a gene: 5. The CDR3 totals 18 residues. Germline V gives CDR1 MNHEY, CDR2 SVGEGT. CDR3 nucleotides: TGTGCCAGCAGTTACTCCTCGGGACAGGGGATCTCCTACAATGAGCAGTTCTTC. Residues: CASSYSSGQGISYNEQFF.

This chain joins TRBV5-1 and TRBJ2-2; TRBD2 matches at 9 bases. The J segment lost 2 bases and the V segment lost 1 base, leaving 12 bases of the junction unmatched. Germline V lookup: CDR1 SGHRS, CDR2 YFSETQ. The CDR3 is made up of 19 amino acids. The CDR3 DNA sequence: TGCGCCAGCAGCTTGCGCGGGATTAGCGGGGGAAGAAACACCGGGGAGCTGTTTTTT. This codes for CASSLRGISGGRNTGELFF.

The genes are TRBV2 and TRBJ2-7, with 13 bases matching TRBD2. This CDR3 contains 14 residues. Looked up from germline, CDR1 is SNHLY and CDR2 is FYNNEI. The ends lost 7 bases at V and 5 bases at J; junction bases unmatched: 5. This chain's CDR3 is CASTWTSGSNEQYF. The CDR3 region has the DNA TGTGCCAGCACCTGGACTAGCGGGAGTAACGAGCAGTACTTC.

This clone has just a few counts. V usage is TRBV5-6 and J usage is TRBJ1-2, with 9 bases fitting TRBD1. In germline, CDR1 is SGHDT, CDR2 YYEEEE. CDR3 length: 15 residues. The V segment lost 4 bases and the J segment 2 bases; nucleotides outside the gene matches: 6. The CDR3 DNA reads as TGTGCCAGCAGCCCCGGAGGACAGGGGAACTATGGCTACACCTTC. Amino acid sequence: CASSPGGQGNYGYTF.

The chain uses TRBV3-1 (or the pseudogene TRBV3-2) and TRBJ2-7; the D gene is possibly TRBD1 (6 bases). The germline gives CDR1 LGHDT, CDR2 YNNKEL (reference sequence). There are 13 residues in the CDR3. V was shortened by 4 bases and J by 5 bases, with 12 bases between the two germline ends. The CDR3 DNA is TGTGCCAGCAGCCGGCAGGGGAGCCACGAGCAGTACTTC. Encoded protein: CASSRQGSHEQYF.

The chain carries TRBV19 and TRBJ1-5; D is undetermined. V was cut by 2 bases and J by 10 bases, with 12 bases left in between. The V gene's germline CDR1 is LNHDA and CDR2 SQIVND (reference sequence). CDR3 length equals 13 residues. This chain's CDR3 is CASSISEHGPQHF. Written as DNA, the CDR3 is TGTGCCAGTAGTATATCCGAACATGGCCCCCAGCATTTT.

This sequence joins TRBV6-5 and TRBJ2-7; tentatively, D is TRBD1 (5 bases). Germline V gives CDR1 MNHEY, CDR2 SVGAGI. The CDR3 sequence is 11 residues long. V was cut by 8 bases and J by 5 bases, with 10 bases left in between. The chain's CDR3 is CASSRGNEQYF. In DNA form, the CDR3 reads TGTGCCAGCTCTAGGGGCAACGAGCAGTACTTC.

V is TRBV5-1 and J is TRBJ1-1, with TRBD1 matching over 7 bases. The CDR3 covers 15 residues. The V segment lost 4 bases and the J segment 0 bases; nucleotides outside the gene matches: 6. Germline V gene sequence: CDR1 SGHRS, CDR2 YFSETQ. Here the CDR3 reads CASSLDRVMNTEAFF. The CDR3 nucleotides are TGCGCCAGCAGCCTCGACAGGGTTATGAACACTGAAGCTTTCTTT.

The chain recombines TRBV2 with TRBJ2-7; no firm D call. Germline V gene data show CDR1 as SNHLY and CDR2 as FYNNEI. V shed 5 bases and J shed 2 bases, with 4 bases lying between them. There are 11 residues in the CDR3. Written as DNA, the CDR3 is TGTGCCAGCAGTTATACCTACGAGCAGTACTTC. It codes for CASSYTYEQYF.

This clone was counted only a few times. The V gene is TRBV18, the J gene TRBJ2-5; D is unclear. V lost 6 bases and J lost 2, with 10 bases in between. Germline V gene data show CDR1 as KGHSH and CDR2 as LQKENI. This CDR3 has 13 residues. CDR3 bases: TGTGCCAGCTCCCAGGTCGAACAAGAGACCCAGTACTTC. This sequence encodes CASSQVEQETQYF.

The CDR3 is CASSFGGIAKNIQYF. The CDR3 DNA sequence: TGTGCCAGCAGCTTTGGGGGGATAGCCAAAAACATTCAGTACTTC. This rearrangement joins TRBV7-2 to TRBJ2-4; perhaps TRBD2 as D (6 bases). V was shortened by 3 bases and J by 0 bases, with 9 bases between the two germline ends. This CDR3 has 15 residues. Germline V gene lookup returns CDR1 SGHTA and CDR2 FQGNSA.

The V and J genes are TRBV6-2 or TRBV6-3 and TRBJ1-2, with a tentative D call TRBD1 (6 bases). CDR3 length: 14 residues. V was cut by 2 bases and J by 8 bases, with 15 bases left in between. Germline V gene data show CDR1 as MNHEY and CDR2 as SVGEGT. The DNA of the CDR3 is TGTGCCAGCAGTTACCAAACAGGGAGCGGAGGCTACACCTTC. Its translation is CASSYQTGSGGYTF.

This clone was seen a few times. The chain recombines TRBV6-1 with TRBJ2-5, with a weak D call TRBD2 (6 bases). V was shortened by 3 bases and J by 6 bases, with 8 bases between the two germline ends. The germline V gene encodes CDR1 MNHNS and CDR2 SASEGT. The CDR3 runs to 12 residues. The chain's CDR3 is CASSEAGKTQYF. CDR3 nucleotides: TGTGCCAGCAGTGAGGCGGGAAAGACCCAGTACTTC.

The chain is built from TRBV29-1 and TRBJ1-5; D possibly corresponds to TRBD1 (6 bases). The V end lost 6 bases, the J end lost 3 bases, and 12 bases lay between the germline ends. The germline V gene has CDR1 SQVTM and CDR2 ANQGSEA. CDR3 length equals 13 residues. CDR3 amino acids: CSVAGQYNQPQHF. DNA for the CDR3: TGCAGCGTGGCAGGACAGTACAATCAGCCCCAGCATTTT.

The rearrangement joins TRBV29-1 to TRBJ1-2, with 7 bases identical to TRBD1. The CDR3 extends over 12 amino acids. V shed 7 bases, J shed 6 bases, and the junction held 8 bases outside the gene matches. CDR1 is SQVTM and CDR2 is ANQGSEA in the germline V gene. CDR3 bases: TGCAGCGCCAATACAGGGGCGGATGGCTACACCTTC. It specifies CSANTGADGYTF.

This clone was seen just once. This chain links TRBV9 with TRBJ1-2; D perhaps matches TRBD1 (5 bases). V lost 0 bases to trimming and J lost 1 base, with 10 bases between them. The CDR3 loop spans 15 amino acids. The germline V gene has CDR1 SGDLS and CDR2 YYNGEE. The CDR3 protein is CASSVGATVNYGYTF. In DNA, the CDR3 is TGTGCCAGCAGCGTAGGGGCGACAGTTAACTATGGCTACACCTTC.

J is TRBJ1-1 and V is TRBV20-1; no clear D. V shed 8 bases and J shed 10 bases, with 17 bases lying between them. Per the germline V gene, CDR1 is DFQATT and CDR2 is SNEGSKA (reference sequence). The CDR3 runs 11 residues. The CDR3 region has the DNA TGCAGTCTAGCGGCCGCCTTTGGAGCTTTCTTT. Its translation is CSLAAAFGAFF.

In its sample, this clone was seen a few times. V and J are TRBV9 and TRBJ2-7; the D gene is possibly TRBD2 (5 bases). Germline V gene sequence: CDR1 SGDLS, CDR2 YYNGEE. V was clipped by 0 bases and J by 5 bases, with 9 bases between them. The length of the CDR3 is 13 residues. The CDR3 loop reads CASSVGWENEQYF. In DNA form, the CDR3 reads TGTGCCAGCAGCGTAGGTTGGGAGAACGAGCAGTACTTC.

The genes are TRBV30 and TRBJ2-5; 10 bases are shared with TRBD1. Germline CDR1 and CDR2: GTSNPN and SVGIG (reference sequence). The CDR3 sequence is 14 residues long. V lost 2 bases to trimming and J lost 5 bases; unmatched junction nucleotides: 5. The CDR3 loop reads CAWSRGTGAETQYF. The DNA for the CDR3 is TGTGCCTGGAGTAGGGGGACAGGGGCTGAGACCCAGTACTTC.

V and J are TRBV10-1 and TRBJ1-2, with 8 bases matching TRBD1. Germline V gene sequence: CDR1 WNHNN, CDR2 SYGVQD (reference sequence). The V gene end was trimmed by 4 bases and the J gene end by 5 bases; junction bases not matched to a gene: 9. CDR3 size: 15 residues. CDR3 DNA sequence: TGCGCCAGCAGTGTAGGCCAGGGGGCTGGGTATGGCTACACCTTC. This translates into CASSVGQGAGYGYTF.

This clone was counted only a few times. V usage is TRBV5-1 and J usage is TRBJ1-1; no definite D call. Germline CDR1 is SGHRS and CDR2 is YFSETQ. V lost 1 base to trimming and J lost 1 base, with 11 bases between them. CDR3 length: 15 residues. For the CDR3, the DNA is TGCGCCAGCAGCTTGTCGCCAGGATCGAACACTGAAGCTTTCTTT. Translated, it gives CASSLSPGSNTEAFF.